The 21 T cell receptor beta chains presented below share a single source sample, sequenced in a study of shared clonotypes between healthy human individuals. Naive CD8 cells lacked CD45RO and underwent positive selection for CCR7, leaving out terminally differentiated effector memory CD45RA+ cells. Clones were read by immunoSEQ multiplex PCR, and TCRdb kept only the in-frame ones, dropping some. The sample carries around 640,000 clones, approximately 96% recorded once. Sequencing was done on a sample of naive CD8+ T cells sorted from blood. These receptor sequences come from a woman aged 25 to 39 in good health.

The rearrangement joins TRBV7-8 to TRBJ2-1, with 8 nucleotides matching TRBD2. V shed 5 bases, J shed 9 bases, and the junction held 15 bases outside the gene matches. Germline V lookup: CDR1 SGHVS, CDR2 FQNEAQ. The CDR3 covers 16 residues. CDR3 protein: CASSPNSAGVVGEQFF. CDR3 nucleotide sequence: TGTGCCAGCAGCCCAAATTCAGCGGGAGTAGTAGGTGAGCAGTTCTTC.

The rearrangement links TRBV13 to TRBJ2-3; 8 positions match TRBD2. Germline V gene sequence: CDR1 PRHDT, CDR2 FYEKMQ (reference sequence). Germline trimming cut 5 bases from V and 3 bases from J; bases unmatched to any gene: 7. The CDR3 spans 15 residues. The CDR3 DNA sequence: TGTGCCAGCAGCACAAGGACTAGCTTGACAGATACGCAGTATTTT. It is translated as CASSTRTSLTDTQYF.

This chain links TRBV15 with TRBJ2-7; D might be TRBD1 or TRBD2, each matching 6 bases. CDR1 and CDR2 from the germline V gene are LNHNV and YYDKDF (reference sequence). CDR3 size: 13 residues. V lost 8 bases to trimming and J lost 7 bases, with 18 bases between them. The CDR3 region is CATAGVGAGEQYF. CDR3 coding DNA: TGTGCCACCGCGGGCGTGGGGGCGGGGGAGCAGTACTTC.

V is TRBV7-8 and J is TRBJ1-4; D call uncertain. Trimming took 1 base from V and 13 from J, leaving 19 bases between them. Germline V CDR1 and CDR2: SGHVS, FQNEAQ. CDR3 size: 15 residues. This chain's CDR3 is CASSLVRLGGSGLFF. The CDR3 coding sequence is TGTGCCAGCAGCTTAGTGAGGTTGGGAGGATCGGGACTGTTTTTT.

As to this clone: The same CDR3 arises from other DNA sequences in this sample as well. V usage is TRBV28 and J usage is TRBJ2-7; D is ambiguous. The V gene lost 1 base and the J gene lost 4 bases, with 11 bases spanning the gap. Germline CDR1 is MDHEN and CDR2 is SYDVKM. The CDR3 consists of 14 residues. The CDR3 region has the DNA TGTGCCAGCAGTTTATATTCCCCCGCTTACGAGCAGTACTTC. It translates to CASSLYSPAYEQYF.

V usage is TRBV10-1 and J usage is TRBJ2-1, with 14 bases lining up with TRBD2. V lost 6 bases, J lost 0 bases, and 7 bases stayed unmatched. This CDR3 is 18 amino acids long. Germline V CDR1 and CDR2: WNHNN, SYGVQD (reference sequence). The CDR3 loop reads CASSPGLAGAVSYNEQFF. CDR3 nucleotides: TGCGCCAGCAGCCCGGGACTAGCGGGAGCAGTCTCCTACAATGAGCAGTTCTTC.

The rearrangement joins TRBV29-1 to TRBJ2-3, with TRBD2 matching over 7 bases. V was clipped by 5 bases and J by 0 bases; unmatched bases: 2. Germline CDR1 is SQVTM and CDR2 is ANQGSEA. The CDR3 runs to 13 residues. The CDR3 nucleotides are TGCAGCGTTAGCGGGATAAGCACAGATACGCAGTATTTT. It codes for CSVSGISTDTQYF.

J is TRBJ2-1 and V is TRBV7-8; the D gene is possibly TRBD2 (6 bases). Trimming took off 3 bases at V and 7 bases at J, with 22 bases between the two ends. The V gene's germline CDR1 is SGHVS and CDR2 FQNEAQ. This CDR3 contains 17 residues. The CDR3 DNA reads as TGTGCCAGCAGCTTCTGGGAGACTAGGCGGGTTAGGAATGAGCAGTTCTTC. Translated: CASSFWETRRVRNEQFF.

For the CDR3, the DNA is TGTGCCAGTAGTATAGAGTTTGGGACTAGCGGGAGGACGGATACGCAGTATTTT. The encoded protein is CASSIEFGTSGRTDTQYF. The chain has TRBV19 and TRBJ2-3; TRBD2 matches 15 bases. The V gene end was trimmed by 0 bases and the J gene end by 6 bases; junction bases not matched to a gene: 7. This CDR3 is 18 amino acids long. CDR1 and CDR2 from the germline V gene are LNHDA and SQIVND (reference sequence).

This clone was recorded only once. This chain connects TRBV25-1 to TRBJ2-3; TRBD1 matches 8 bases. Germline CDR1 MGHDK, CDR2 SYGVNS. The CDR3 spans 15 residues. Trimming removed 2 bases from V and 5 bases from J; junction bases left unmatched: 6. The CDR3 coding sequence is TGTGCCAGCAGTGAACACTTTGACAGGGGAGATACGCAGTATTTT. It translates to CASSEHFDRGDTQYF.

Here the CDR3 reads CASSPEGTGFTNEKLFF. The CDR3 coding sequence is TGTGCCAGCAGCCCGGAGGGTACGGGCTTTACTAATGAAAAACTGTTTTTT. The chain employs TRBV9 and TRBJ1-4; D unclear. With 4 bases removed from V and 2 bases from J, the gap between germline ends came to 18 bases. CDR1 is SGDLS, CDR2 YYNGEE, per germline. This CDR3 comprises 17 residues.

The rearrangement joins TRBV28 to TRBJ2-1, with D uncertain. Trimming stripped 3 bases from V and 5 bases from J, with 14 bases between. This CDR3 is built from 15 residues. CDR1 MDHEN and CDR2 SYDVKM come from the germline V gene. The CDR3 DNA reads as TGTGCCAGCAGTTTTGGCGGATCCCCTAACAATGAGCAGTTCTTC. This gives the protein CASSFGGSPNNEQFF.

J is TRBJ2-1 and V is TRBV27; possibly TRBD2 for D (7 bases). The CDR3 has 14 residues. Germline V gives CDR1 MNHEY, CDR2 SMNVEV (reference sequence). V lost 4 bases, J lost 5 bases, and 12 bases lay in between. The CDR3 sequence is CASSSEGGNNEQFF. CDR3 in DNA: TGTGCCAGCAGTTCCGAGGGGGGGAACAATGAGCAGTTCTTC.

This clone was found once. This chain connects TRBV7-2 to TRBJ2-1; D is unclear. This CDR3 has 13 residues. Trimming took off 1 base at V and 7 bases at J, with 8 bases between the two ends. Germline CDR1 reads SGHTA; CDR2 reads FQGNSA. CDR3 residues: CASSLEVGNEQFF. DNA of the CDR3: TGTGCCAGCAGCTTAGAGGTTGGAAATGAGCAGTTCTTC.

The J gene is TRBJ2-1, the V gene TRBV7-9, with D hard to call. CDR1 is SEHNR and CDR2 is FQNEAQ in the germline V gene (reference sequence). The CDR3 loop spans 13 amino acids. Trimming shortened V by 8 bases and J by 5 bases, and 13 bases separated the two germline ends. CDR3: CASRLFPNNEQFF. The CDR3 nucleotides are TGTGCCAGCCGCCTTTTCCCGAACAATGAGCAGTTCTTC.

J is TRBJ1-1 and V is TRBV5-1; D is ambiguous. Trimming left V 3 bases short and J 0 bases short, with 15 bases between. The V gene's germline CDR1 is SGHRS and CDR2 YFSETQ. The CDR3 consists of 16 residues. CDR3 loop: CASSSNGRRLNTEAFF. The CDR3 coding sequence is TGCGCCAGCAGCTCAAACGGCAGGAGGCTGAACACTGAAGCTTTCTTT.

The chain recombines TRBV10-2 with TRBJ1-3; weak D call: TRBD1 (5 bases). Trimming removed 2 bases from V and 2 bases from J, with 16 bases in between. Germline-derived CDR1 and CDR2 are WSHSY and SAAADI. The CDR3 spans 17 residues. The CDR3 reads CASSEGQVGAAGNTIYF. The DNA of the CDR3 is TGCGCCAGCAGTGAGGGCCAGGTTGGGGCAGCTGGAAACACCATATATTTT.

The chain uses TRBV4-1 and TRBJ2-1, with 9 bases that match TRBD2. V was pared by 3 bases and J by 2 bases, with 5 bases of the junction left unmatched. Germline-derived CDR1 and CDR2 are MGHRA and YSYEKL. The CDR3 runs 16 residues. CDR3 coding DNA: TGCGCCAGCAGCCAGAGAGCGGGAGGCCCCTACAATGAGCAGTTCTTC. Protein: CASSQRAGGPYNEQFF.

This chain connects TRBV4-1 to TRBJ2-7; D unclear. V was trimmed by 5 bases and J by 5 bases, leaving 19 bases between them. The length of the CDR3 is 15 residues. Germline V lookup: CDR1 MGHRA, CDR2 YSYEKL. The CDR3 nucleotides are TGCGCCAGCAGCTCATCCCAAACCGAAGTCCACGAGCAGTACTTC. Encoded protein: CASSSSQTEVHEQYF.

The chain combines TRBV6-6 with TRBJ2-7; no clear D. The germline V gene encodes CDR1 MNHNY and CDR2 SVGAGI (reference sequence). This CDR3 has 12 amino acids. The V end was cut by 5 bases, the J end by 3 bases, with 8 bases between. CDR3 coding DNA: TGTGCCAGCAGTATAGGGTTCTACGAGCAGTACTTC. Its translation: CASSIGFYEQYF.

Concerning this clone itself: Other DNA sequences within the sample encode an identical CDR3. The CDR3 sequence is CASSLGTSGSYEQYF. The CDR3, as DNA: TGTGCCAGCAGCCTTGGGACTAGCGGCTCCTACGAGCAGTACTTC. The V call is TRBV13, the J call TRBJ2-7; 11 bases are a match to TRBD2. The junction had 3 bases not matched to a gene; V was cut back by 5 bases and J by 0 bases. In germline, CDR1 is PRHDT, CDR2 FYEKMQ (reference sequence). CDR3 size: 15 residues.